These T cell receptor beta chains were read from a single sample in a study of T cells in Graves' hyperthyroidism and ophthalmopathy. TCRdb re-called the multiplex PCR reads through MiXCR, storing one row per CDR3 protein. The profile covers about 560,000 distinct CDR3 sequences, with about a sixth appearing a single time and about 7% taken by the ten largest. The sequencing input was blood. Source of these receptors: a woman younger than 45 with Graves' hyperthyroidism. Both conserved end residues are part of each CDR3. D genes are given only for firm matches. The size of a clone is reported for some rows only, either as once, few or many, or as a class for expanded clones.

v_call	clone_size	d_call	j_call	cdr3_nt	cdr3_aa
TRBV3-1	many	NA	TRBJ2-7	TGTGCCAGCAGCCAAGGTCCCGGGCACAAGCAGTACTTC	CASSQGPGHKQYF
TRBV6-1	many	NA	TRBJ1-1	TGTGCCAGCAGTTCACAGGGTTCGAACACTGAAGCTTTCTTT	CASSSQGSNTEAFF
TRBV30	many	NA	TRBJ1-5	TGTGCCGGCATGACAGGATTTTATAGCAATCAGCCCCAGCATTTT	CAGMTGFYSNQPQHF
TRBV5-1	few	TRBD2	TRBJ2-2	TGCGCCAGCAGCTTGGATCCGGGAGGGGGCACCGGGGAGCTGTTTTTT	CASSLDPGGGTGELFF
TRBV12-3/TRBV12-4	many	TRBD2	TRBJ2-7	TGTGCCAGCAGGATTAGCGGGAGGTCCTACGAGCAGTACTTC	CASRISGRSYEQYF
TRBV4-1	few	TRBD2	TRBJ2-3	TGCGCCAGCAGCCTCAATAGCGGGAGGGCCTTTGGAGATACGCAGTATTTT	CASSLNSGRAFGDTQYF
TRBV9	many	TRBD1	TRBJ2-1	TGTGCCAGCAGCGTCGCCGGGGACAGGGCTTCGATCGGCAATGAGCAGTTCTTC	CASSVAGDRASIGNEQFF
TRBV28	NA	TRBD1	TRBJ1-2	TGTGCCAGCAGGCGAAGACAGGGCTTCAAAGACTATGGCTACACCTTC	CASRRRQGFKDYGYTF
TRBV6-1	NA	TRBD2	TRBJ2-5	TGTGCCAGCATCCGACCCGGGGGGGGTGGGGAGACCCAGTACTTC	CASIRPGGGGETQYF
TRBV4-3	NA	TRBD2	TRBJ2-1	TGCGCCAGCAGCCTCCGACTAGCGGGAGCTGGGGATGAGCAGTTCTTC	CASSLRLAGAGDEQFF
TRBV28	many	TRBD2	TRBJ2-5	TGTGCCAGCGGTCGGGGGGGGTACCAAGAGACCCAGTACTTC	CASGRGGYQETQYF
TRBV3-1	many	TRBD2	TRBJ2-1	TGTGCCAGCAGCCAAGGGCGAGGGGGGGTAGCGGGAGTAGGGGAGCAGTTCTTC	CASSQGRGGVAGVGEQFF
TRBV30	few	NA	TRBJ2-3	TGTGCCTGGAGTGTTGGGGGGAATGCAGATACGCAGTATTTT	CAWSVGGNADTQYF
TRBV6-1	many	TRBD2	TRBJ2-1	TGTGCCAGCAGAGTACTAGCGGGAGGCTGCAATGAGCAGTTCTTC	CASRVLAGGCNEQFF
TRBV14	few	TRBD2	TRBJ2-7	TGTGCCAGCAGCCAAGGTTGGCGGGAGGGCCGCGAGCAGTACTTC	CASSQGWREGREQYF
TRBV20-1	many	NA	TRBJ2-7	TGCAGCTATGGTGGTAGGGCGGGATCCTACGAGCAGTACTTC	CSYGGRAGSYEQYF
TRBV11-2	many	NA	TRBJ2-7	TGTGCCAGCAGCCTCGCCATGGAACTGCGGAGCTCCTACGAGCAGTACTTC	CASSLAMELRSSYEQYF
TRBV5-6	many	NA	TRBJ1-1	TGTGCCAGCAGCTTCCTCGGGGAGTATGAAGCTTTCTTT	CASSFLGEYEAFF
TRBV3-1	few	NA	TRBJ1-6	TGTGCCAGCAGCTCGGGAAGGGGTGGATCACCCCTCCACTTT	CASSSGRGGSPLHF
TRBV12-3/TRBV12-4	few	TRBD2	TRBJ2-7	TGTGCCAGCAGTTTTAGAACTAGCGGGAGTGGGGAGCAGTACTTC	CASSFRTSGSGEQYF
TRBV6-5	many	NA	TRBJ2-7	TGTGCCAGCAGTTACTCGATGGACAGACTAGTAAGCTACGAGCAGTACTTC	CASSYSMDRLVSYEQYF
TRBV2	many	NA	TRBJ2-3	TGTGCCAGCTCGCAACTATCTAGCACAGATACGCAGTATTTT	CASSQLSSTDTQYF
TRBV19	few	NA	TRBJ1-5	TGTGCCAGTAGTATAGGGTGGCAGGGTGGCCAGCCCCAGCATTTT	CASSIGWQGGQPQHF
TRBV15	many	TRBD1	TRBJ1-1	TGTGCCACCAGCGCCGGACAGGTCGGCGCCACTGAAGCTTTCTTT	CATSAGQVGATEAFF
TRBV14	few	TRBD1	TRBJ2-2	TGTGCCAGCAGCCTTAGAGGGGGCTCCGGGGAGCTGTTTTTT	CASSLRGGSGELFF
TRBV20-1	NA	TRBD2	TRBJ2-5	TGCAGTGCTCAAAGGACTAGCCCGGAGACCCAGCACTTC	CSAQRTSPETQHF